The rows below give T cell receptor beta chains drawn from one sample of a study of cytomegalovirus exposure and HLA in healthy donors. Assay used: immunoSEQ multiplex PCR; TCRdb lists only in-frame clones, some missing. The data show tens of thousands of clones, with around 95% seen just once and under 2.5% held by the top ten. Input material: PBMCs. The receptors derive from a man younger than 35 in good health and CMV-seronegative. The CDR3 runs from the conserved cysteine through the conserved F or W. The order of the fields is clone size, J gene, D gene, V gene, CDR3 DNA, CDR3 protein. A D gene is named only where the DNA matches it firmly. Expanded clones are given a class, and other clones once, few, many or no size at all.

.,TRBJ1-1,TRBD1,TRBV9,TGTGCCAGCAGCGTCGACAGGGGGACTGAAGCTTTCTTT,CASSVDRGTEAFF
.,TRBJ2-3,TRBD2,TRBV7-2,TGTGCCAGCAGCGGCGGACTAGCGGGAGGAACAGATACGCAGTATTTT,CASSGGLAGGTDTQYF
.,TRBJ2-2,TRBD1,TRBV5-5,TGTGCCAGCAGCAGCCTAAGGGGGCAAGGCGGGGAGCTGTTTTTT,CASSSLRGQGGELFF
.,TRBJ1-1,.,TRBV7-2,TGTGCCAGCAGCTTAGCGCAGGGGAGTACTGAAGCTTTCTTT,CASSLAQGSTEAFF
.,TRBJ2-7,.,TRBV4-1,TGCGCCAGCAGCCACAACAGGGAGCAGTACTTC,CASSHNREQYF
.,TRBJ2-2,.,TRBV28,TGTGCCAGCAGAACCCAAGACCGACAGTACACCGGGGAGCTGTTTTTT,CASRTQDRQYTGELFF
.,TRBJ1-2,.,TRBV28,TGTGCCAGCAGGAAACAGGGAGCCAACTATGGCTACACCTTC,CASRKQGANYGYTF
.,TRBJ1-3,.,TRBV6-5,TGTGCCAGCAGTCCTTCGGGGGCTGGAAACACCATATATTTT,CASSPSGAGNTIYF
.,TRBJ1-5,.,TRBV29-1,TGCAGCGTATCACAGAGCAATCAGCCCCAGCATTTT,CSVSQSNQPQHF
.,TRBJ1-1,.,TRBV2,TGTGCCAGCAGTGAAAGACGGACTGAGGGCACTGAAGCTTTCTTT,CASSERRTEGTEAFF
.,TRBJ1-1,TRBD1,TRBV10-3,TGTGCCAGCAGGGGGGGAGTAGTCACTGAAGCTTTCTTT,CASRGGVVTEAFF
.,TRBJ2-3,.,TRBV28,TGTGCCAGCAGGCTATTGGGAACAGGGACAGATACGCAGTATTTT,CASRLLGTGTDTQYF
.,TRBJ1-1,.,TRBV5-8,TGTGCCAGCAGCGCGGCCGGGACACCAAACACTGAAGCTTTCTTT,CASSAAGTPNTEAFF
.,TRBJ1-4,.,TRBV4-1,TGCGCCAGCAGCCAATATGACAGTGAAAAACTGTTTTTT,CASSQYDSEKLFF
.,TRBJ2-1,TRBD2,TRBV9,TGTGCCAGCAGCGTAGATCTAGCGGGGTACAATGAGCAGTTCTTC,CASSVDLAGYNEQFF
.,TRBJ2-3,.,TRBV15,TGTGCCACCGCGGTGAGGGCCAGCACAGATACGCAGTATTTT,CATAVRASTDTQYF
few,TRBJ1-1,.,TRBV16,TGTGCCAGCAGCCAATCGAAATCGGCAGGGGCTTTCTTT,CASSQSKSAGAFF
.,TRBJ2-5,.,TRBV18,TGTGCCAGCTCACTCGGACTGCGGGCGGAGACCCAGTACTTC,CASSLGLRAETQYF